Listed below are T cell receptor beta chains from one sample, sequenced in a study of blood T cell repertoires in COVID-19. Data came from immunoSEQ multiplex PCR; TCRdb stores just in-frame clones and leaves some out. The table has approximately 49,000 clones, 68% seen once. The sample comprised peripheral blood. All receptors come from a woman in her 70s with acute or convalescent COVID-19. The CDR3 runs from the conserved cysteine through the conserved F or W. Each record gives: V gene, D gene, J gene, clone size, CDR3 DNA, CDR3 protein. The D gene is left open where the match is weak. Not all rows give a size; the values are once, few, many and, for expanded clones, a class.

>TRBV19|TRBD1|TRBJ1-3|-
TGTGCCAGTACCTCATCCGGGACAGGTCCTCACTCTGGAAACACCATATATTTT
CASTSSGTGPHSGNTIYF
>TRBV7-3|-|TRBJ2-3|-
TGTGCCAGCAGCTTTCAGGGAAGCTTTAGCACAGATACGCAGTATTTT
CASSFQGSFSTDTQYF
>TRBV19|-|TRBJ1-1|many
TGTGCCAGTAGCATGGTGGGGGGTGGCACTGAAGCTTTCTTT
CASSMVGGGTEAFF
>TRBV19|-|TRBJ2-2|-
TGTGCCAGTAGTAATATAGCGGCTAACACCGGGGAGCTGTTTTTT
CASSNIAANTGELFF
>TRBV9|-|TRBJ2-3|-
TGTGCCAGCAGCCCCCACCCCGGGGGACCTTCCACAGATACGCAGTATTTT
CASSPHPGGPSTDTQYF
>TRBV20-1|-|TRBJ1-1|-
TGCAGTGCTAGTAGCTTCGGGGGGGCCACTGAAGCTTTCTTT
CSASSFGGATEAFF
>TRBV28|TRBD2|TRBJ2-7|-
TGTGCCAGCAGTTTGGGGGGGATAGCCTACGAGCAGTACTTC
CASSLGGIAYEQYF
>TRBV12-3/TRBV12-4|-|TRBJ2-1|-
TGTGCCAGCAGGTCGTTGGGGCCTCAGCAGTTCTTC
CASRSLGPQQFF
>TRBV6-5|-|TRBJ2-6|-
TGTGCCAGCAGTACCGGGTCTGGGGCCAACGTCCTGACTTTC
CASSTGSGANVLTF
>TRBV3-1/TRBV3-2|TRBD1|TRBJ2-5|-
TGTGCCAGCAGCCCAAGCGGTCAGGGGGCGGAGACCCAGTACTTC
CASSPSGQGAETQYF
>TRBV5-6|TRBD2|TRBJ2-1|-
TGTGCCAGCAGCCGCGGGAGTTTGAACAATGAGCAGTTCTTC
CASSRGSLNNEQFF
>TRBV7-3|TRBD1|TRBJ2-2|-
TGTGCCAGCAGCTCGAAACCGGGACAGGGTAGCGGGGAGCTGTTTTTT
CASSSKPGQGSGELFF
>TRBV7-3|-|TRBJ2-3|few
TGTGCCAGCAGCCGAAGTAGCAGATACACAGATACGCAGTATTTT
CASSRSSRYTDTQYF
>TRBV27|TRBD2|TRBJ2-1|few
TGTGCCAGCAGACGCCCGGGGCTAGCGGGAGGGCCCGTCAAGAATGAGCAGTTCTTC
CASRRPGLAGGPVKNEQFF
>TRBV11-2|TRBD1|TRBJ1-6|-
TGTGCCAGCAGGCGTACAGGGGGCAAGTATAATTCACCCCTCCACTTT
CASRRTGGKYNSPLHF
>TRBV13|-|TRBJ2-2|-
TGTGCCAGCAGCTTACCGGGGAACACCGGGGAGCTGTTTTTT
CASSLPGNTGELFF
>TRBV4-1|TRBD2|TRBJ2-3|-
TGCGCCAGCAGCCAAGAGGGAGGGCTAGCGGGGGGGCAGACAGATACGCAGTATTTT
CASSQEGGLAGGQTDTQYF
>TRBV28|-|TRBJ2-7|few
TGTGCCAGCAGTCCCCCCCGACAGAAATCCTACGAGCAGTACTTC
CASSPPRQKSYEQYF
>TRBV27|TRBD1|TRBJ1-2|-
TGTGCCAGCAGCAAGGACAGGGAATTAGGCTATGGCTACACCTTC
CASSKDRELGYGYTF
>TRBV2|-|TRBJ1-3|-
TGTGCCGGGGGGGGATTAGATTCCTCTGGAAACACCATATATTTT
CAGGGLDSSGNTIYF
>TRBV18|-|TRBJ2-3|-
TGTGCCAGCTCACCCACAGGGTACACAGATACGCAGTATTTT
CASSPTGYTDTQYF
>TRBV29-1|-|TRBJ2-2|few
TGCAGCGTTGGCGTTAGCGAGGACACCGGGGAGCTGTTTTTT
CSVGVSEDTGELFF
>TRBV29-1|-|TRBJ2-1|few
TGCAGCGTTTCTGTTCAGGCCTACAATGAGCAGTTCTTC
CSVSVQAYNEQFF
>TRBV4-1|-|TRBJ2-3|-
TGCGCCAGCAGCCAAGGCAGGGCCCTCACAGATACGCAGTATTTT
CASSQGRALTDTQYF
>TRBV2|-|TRBJ2-3|many
TGTGCCAGCAGGGGGAGGGGGAGCACAGATACGCAGTATTTT
CASRGRGSTDTQYF
>TRBV29-1|TRBD1|TRBJ1-1|-
TGCAGCGCCGATAGGGGGCGGAACACTGAAGCTTTCTTT
CSADRGRNTEAFF
>TRBV5-6|TRBD2|TRBJ2-1|-
TGTGCCAGCAGCTTGGATAGCGGGGCGTACAATGAGCAGTTCTTC
CASSLDSGAYNEQFF
>TRBV29-1|-|TRBJ1-1|-
TGCAGCGTCTCCACGGGAGGGCTTGAAGCTTTCTTT
CSVSTGGLEAFF
>TRBV7-2|-|TRBJ1-4|-
TGTGCCAGCAGGAAGGGGGGGAATGAAAAACTGTTTTTT
CASRKGGNEKLFF
>TRBV2|TRBD1|TRBJ2-1|-
TGTGCCAGACAAGGACAGGACGACAATGATCAGTTCTTC
CARQGQDDNDQFF
>TRBV6-4|TRBD1|TRBJ2-7|once
TGTGCCAGCAGTGGCTCAACGGACAGGGGGTCATACGAGCAGTACTTC
CASSGSTDRGSYEQYF
>TRBV4-2|-|TRBJ1-6|-
TGTGCCAGCAGCCAAGAGGTCGGAGATAATTCACCCCTCCACTTT
CASSQEVGDNSPLHF
>TRBV6-5|TRBD2|TRBJ2-5|-
TGTGCCAGCAGTTACGGCGGGGGGCGGGAGACCCAGTACTTC
CASSYGGGRETQYF
>TRBV4-1|TRBD2|TRBJ2-1|-
TGCGCCAGCAGCCAAGACCTGACTAGCGGGTCATACAATGAGCAGTTCTTC
CASSQDLTSGSYNEQFF
>TRBV28|-|TRBJ1-5|-
TGTGCCAGCAGGGTGGGGAGTCAGCCCCAGCATTTT
CASRVGSQPQHF
>TRBV20-1|-|TRBJ1-2|-
TGCAGTGCTCCGCTGAGGTCTGGCTACACCTTC
CSAPLRSGYTF
>TRBV4-3|-|TRBJ1-5|-
TGCGCCAGCAGCCAAGCAGGGGAACAGCCCCAGCATTTT
CASSQAGEQPQHF
>TRBV11-2|-|TRBJ2-7|-
TGTGCCAGCAGCCAATCGCAGGGATCCTTCTACGAGCAGTACTTC
CASSQSQGSFYEQYF
>TRBV7-2|TRBD1|TRBJ2-1|few
TGTGCCAGCAGCTTAGCGACAGGGGATACCCAGTTCTTC
CASSLATGDTQFF
>TRBV20-1|-|TRBJ1-1|-
TGCAGTGCTAGTCTGTTTGGGGGGGGAACTGAAGCTTTCTTT
CSASLFGGGTEAFF
>TRBV28|-|TRBJ2-7|many
TGTGCCAGCAGTCTTAGCTCCAACTACGAGCAGTACTTC
CASSLSSNYEQYF
>TRBV6-5|-|TRBJ2-3|-
TGTGCCAGCAGTCGACTTCATAGCACAGATACGCAGTATTTT
CASSRLHSTDTQYF
>TRBV5-4|-|TRBJ2-1|few
TGTGCCAGCAGCCGAGACAATGAGCAGTTCTTC
CASSRDNEQFF
>TRBV2|TRBD2|TRBJ2-7|-
TGTGCCAGCAGTGCGAAGCGGGGGGGCTACGAGCAGTACTTC
CASSAKRGGYEQYF
>TRBV2|-|TRBJ2-1|-
TGTGCCAGCAGGCTCGCAGTGACCTACAATGAGCAGTTCTTC
CASRLAVTYNEQFF
>TRBV2|TRBD1|TRBJ1-5|-
TGTGCCAGCAGGAGACAGGGAAATCAGCCCCAGCATTTT
CASRRQGNQPQHF